A single sample gave rise to the 10 T cell receptor beta chains below, sequenced in a study of shared clonotypes between healthy human individuals. The assay was immunoSEQ multiplex PCR, and TCRdb's table has in-frame clones only and misses some. The sample holds millions of clones, about 92% seen once. Specimen: naive CD4+ T cells from PBMCs. Described subset: CD45RA+ positively selected. Receptors originate from a man aged 18 to 35 in good health. Some clones in this sample may be carry-over from other donors' samples.

The chain combines TRBV2 with TRBJ1-5, with D unresolved. The CDR3 consists of 13 residues. CDR1 and CDR2 from the germline V gene are SNHLY and FYNNEI. V was cut by 2 bases and J by 5 bases, with 7 bases left in between. The CDR3 coding sequence is TGTGCCAGCAGTGAAAGGGAGGATCAGCCCCAGCATTTT. Translated: CASSEREDQPQHF. Full variable domain (rest looked up from reference TRBV2 and TRBJ1-5): EPEVTQTPSHQVTQMGQEVILRCVPISNHLYFYWYRQILGQKVEFLVSFYNNEISEKSEIFDDQFSVERPDGSNFTLKIRSTKLEDSAMYFCASSEREDQPQHFGDGTRLSIL.

This rearrangement joins TRBV7-3 to TRBJ2-5, with D perhaps matching TRBD1 (6 bases). V was shortened by 7 bases and J by 4 bases, with 10 bases between the two germline ends. This CDR3 is built from 12 residues. Germline lookup yields CDR1 SGHTA and CDR2 FQGTGA. CDR3 sequence: CASTGERETQYF. The CDR3 DNA reads as TGTGCCAGCACAGGGGAACGAGAGACCCAGTACTTC.

The chain recombines TRBV13 with TRBJ2-2; 7 nucleotides agree with TRBD1. CDR3 length: 16 amino acids. CDR1 is PRHDT and CDR2 is FYEKMQ in the germline V gene (reference sequence). The trim removed 2 bases at V and 0 bases at J, leaving 3 bases unmatched. The CDR3 sequence: CASSLPGGTNTGELFF. For the CDR3, the DNA is TGTGCCAGCAGCTTACCAGGGGGTACGAACACCGGGGAGCTGTTTTTT.

The V gene is TRBV4-3, the J gene TRBJ2-1, with D perhaps TRBD1 (5 bases). The germline V and J ends were trimmed by 7 bases and 1 base, with 14 bases remaining between them. Germline CDR1 reads LGHNA; CDR2 reads YSLEER. There are 15 residues in the CDR3. DNA for the CDR3: TGCGCCAGCAAGGTCAGGGCGGATTCCTACAATGAGCAGTTCTTC. Its translation: CASKVRADSYNEQFF.

The chain joins TRBV6-1 to TRBJ2-5, with TRBD2 matching over 7 bases. The CDR3 is 14 amino acids. Per germline, CDR1 MNHNS and CDR2 SASEGT. V was clipped by 2 bases and J by 4 bases; unmatched bases: 4. CDR3 sequence reads: CASSEHGGGETQYF. The DNA of the CDR3 is TGTGCCAGCAGTGAACATGGGGGGGGAGAGACCCAGTACTTC.

This chain links TRBV5-4 with TRBJ2-7; 8 nucleotides agree with TRBD2. Germline trimming cut 0 bases from V and 11 bases from J; bases unmatched to any gene: 13. Per germline, CDR1 SGHNT and CDR2 YYREEE (reference sequence). The CDR3 loop spans 15 amino acids. CDR3 region: CASSLGYLAGGVEYF. The CDR3 DNA is TGTGCCAGCAGCTTGGGGTACCTCGCCGGGGGGGTGGAGTACTTC.

The chain uses TRBV5-1 and TRBJ2-5; 8 bases line up with TRBD2. The CDR3 runs to 15 residues. CDR1 SGHRS and CDR2 YFSETQ come from the germline V gene. After removal of 2 bases from V and 5 bases from J, the junction contained 8 bases not matched to a gene. The CDR3 DNA follows: TGCGCCAGCAGCTTTAGCGGGACCCCTGAGGAGACCCAGTACTTC. Residues: CASSFSGTPEETQYF.

The genes are TRBV10-3 and TRBJ1-1; TRBD1 aligns across 9 bases. Germline-derived CDR1 and CDR2 are ENHRY and SYGVKD. The junction had 17 bases not matched to a gene; V was cut back by 11 bases and J by 4 bases. The CDR3 sequence is 16 residues long. The DNA for the CDR3 is TGTGCCGTCCAAGGGGTACCGGACAGGGGAATCACTGAAGCTTTCTTT. Residues: CAVQGVPDRGITEAFF.

This clone appeared a single time. The CDR3 loop is CASSSPDRPHEQYF. Here the CDR3 DNA reads TGTGCCAGCAGTTCACCGGACAGGCCCCACGAGCAGTACTTC. The chain carries TRBV28 and TRBJ2-7, with 7 bases identical to TRBD1. J was trimmed by 5 bases and V by 4 bases; bases with no gene match: 8. The CDR3 has 14 amino acids. CDR1 MDHEN and CDR2 SYDVKM come from the germline V gene. Complete variable domain (other parts from reference TRBV28 and TRBJ2-7): DVKVTQSSRYLVKRTGEKVFLECVQDMDHENMFWYRQDPGLGLRLIYFSYDVKMKEKGDIPEGYSVSREKKERFSLILESASTNQTSMYLCASSSPDRPHEQYFGPGTRLTVT.

The chain recombines TRBV4-2 with TRBJ1-2; 7 bases are shared with TRBD1. Germline trimming cut 1 base from V and 3 bases from J; bases unmatched to any gene: 5. CDR1 and CDR2 from the germline V gene are LGHNA and YNFKEQ. The CDR3 loop spans 15 amino acids. CDR3 DNA sequence: TGTGCCAGCAGCCAAGGAGACAGGGAATACTATGGCTACACCTTC. This encodes CASSQGDREYYGYTF.